Presented here are 27 T cell receptor beta chains from one specimen sequenced in a study of early T cells in non-severe SARS-CoV-2 infection. TCRdb reprocessed the 5' RACE reads via MiXCR and lists one record per CDR3 protein. The table lists under 40,000 distinct CDR3 sequences, 5% to 7% of them singletons. The sample taken for sequencing was whole blood. The receptors originated from an adult who was a healthcare worker with PCR-confirmed SARS-CoV-2 infection or an uninfected control (not recorded which).

The chain links TRBV5-1 to TRBJ2-2; D possibly corresponds to TRBD1 (5 bases). Germline lookup yields CDR1 SGHRS and CDR2 YFSETQ. Trimming took 1 base from V and 4 from J, leaving 23 bases between them. CDR3 size: 19 residues. The CDR3 coding sequence is TGCGCCAGCAGCTTGTTATCACGGCAGCAGGGTGCTAGCACCGGGGAGCTGTTTTTT. Translation: CASSLLSRQQGASTGELFF.

The genes are TRBV20-1 and TRBJ2-1, with a weak D call TRBD2 (5 bases). The germline gives CDR1 DFQATT, CDR2 SNEGSKA (reference sequence). This CDR3 region has 13 residues. V was pared by 0 bases and J by 3 bases, with 6 bases between. DNA for the CDR3: TGCAGTGCTAGAGAGGACTTCTACAATGAGCAGTTCTTC. Protein sequence: CSAREDFYNEQFF.

This clonotype appeared a few times. The chain links TRBV11-2 to TRBJ2-5, with a possible D match to TRBD2 (6 bases). Trimming took off 6 bases at V and 1 base at J, with 12 bases between the two ends. The CDR3 contains 14 residues. Germline CDR1 is SGHAT and CDR2 is FQNNGV. The CDR3 spells CASSDSSAQETQYF. CDR3 DNA: TGTGCCAGCAGTGATTCTAGCGCCCAAGAGACCCAGTACTTC.

This clonotype has ten or more counts. V and J are TRBV7-6 and TRBJ1-4, with D unresolved. Trimming took off 1 base at V and 12 bases at J, with 9 bases between the two ends. CDR1 is SGHVS and CDR2 is FNYEAQ in the germline V gene. The length of the CDR3 is 12 residues. CDR3 DNA sequence: TGTGCCAGCAGCTTAGATAATGGGCAACTGTTTTTT. The encoded protein is CASSLDNGQLFF.

This clonotype was picked up many times. The V gene is TRBV4-1, the J gene TRBJ2-1, with 11 bases lining up with TRBD2. The CDR3 length is 18 residues. V gave up 0 bases and J gave up 9 bases; unmatched junction bases: 13. Germline V gives CDR1 MGHRA, CDR2 YSYEKL. The CDR3 sequence: CASSQDLPGSGRACEQFF. The CDR3 coding sequence is TGCGCCAGCAGCCAAGATCTCCCTGGTAGCGGGAGGGCCTGTGAGCAGTTCTTC.

The chain joins TRBV5-6 to TRBJ2-7, with TRBD2 identical over 16 bases. This CDR3 contains 17 residues. The V gene end was trimmed by 1 base and the J gene end by 1 base; junction bases not matched to a gene: 2. The germline gives CDR1 SGHDT, CDR2 YYEEEE. The DNA for the CDR3 is TGTGCCAGCAGCTTGCCGGGACTAGCGGGAGGGTCCTACGAGCAGTACTTC. As protein: CASSLPGLAGGSYEQYF.

The rearrangement joins TRBV7-2 to TRBJ2-1; D not resolved. The CDR3 runs 13 residues. V lost 5 bases and J 6 bases, leaving 11 bases between the germline ends. CDR1 is SGHTA, CDR2 FQGNSA, per germline. The CDR3 sequence is CASSLASGNEQFF. CDR3 sequence (DNA): TGTGCCAGCAGCCTCGCTTCGGGCAATGAGCAGTTCTTC.

This clonotype turned up a few times. One end of the junction varies from germline; a read error may be responsible. This rearrangement joins TRBV7-9 to TRBJ2-7, with a possible D match to TRBD2 (5 bases). Germline values: CDR1 SEHNR, CDR2 FQNEAQ (reference sequence). The CDR3 covers 13 residues. This CDR3 is CAGSLETTYEQYF. CDR3 nucleotide sequence: TGTGCCGGCAGCTTAGAGACTACTTACGAGCAGTACTTC.

This clonotype came up a few times. The chain recombines TRBV7-3 with TRBJ2-1; D perhaps matches TRBD1 (5 bases). CDR3 size: 12 residues. CDR1 and CDR2 from the germline V gene are SGHTA and FQGTGA. The V and J ends lost 1 base and 15 bases respectively, with 13 bases between them. CDR3 sequence reads: CASSLRGESLFF. Written as DNA, the CDR3 is TGTGCCAGCAGCTTAAGGGGCGAAAGTCTGTTCTTC.

Many counts were recorded for this clonotype. The chain couples TRBV20-1 to TRBJ2-1; TRBD1 might be the D (5 bases). Germline assignment: CDR1 DFQATT and CDR2 SNEGSKA (reference sequence). The V gene lost 5 bases and the J gene lost 1 base, with 15 bases spanning the gap. CDR3 length: 15 amino acids. The CDR3 nucleotides are TGCAGTGCTCTCTCGGACAAGGGTTCCTACAATGAGCAGTTCTTC. Translated, it gives CSALSDKGSYNEQFF.

This clonotype appeared a few times. The chain links TRBV2 to TRBJ2-3; TRBD1 is a possible D gene (6 bases). The V end lost 5 bases, the J end lost 0 bases, and 15 bases lay between the germline ends. Germline V gene data show CDR1 as SNHLY and CDR2 as FYNNEI. The CDR3 consists of 16 residues. In nucleotides, the CDR3 is TGTGCCAGCAGTCGGGACAACATAGCAAGCACAGATACGCAGTATTTT. Amino acids: CASSRDNIASTDTQYF.

This clonotype has a handful of counts. The J gene is TRBJ1-3, the V gene TRBV3-1; unclear D gene. Trimming left V 8 bases short and J 0 bases short, with 8 bases between. Per germline, CDR1 LGHDT and CDR2 YNNKEL (reference sequence). This CDR3 is 13 amino acids long. This CDR3 reads CASAINSGNTIYF. CDR3 coding DNA: TGTGCCAGCGCAATTAACTCTGGAAACACCATATATTTT.

Many counts were recorded for this clonotype. CDR3 region: CASSGGGRGGADTQYF. The CDR3, as DNA: TGTGCCAGCAGCGGAGGAGGGCGGGGGGGTGCAGATACGCAGTATTTT. The V gene is TRBV9, the J gene TRBJ2-3; TRBD2 aligns across 9 bases. The length of the CDR3 is 16 residues. V trimming: 3 bases; J trimming: 4 bases; junction bases outside the gene matches: 9. CDR1 and CDR2 from the germline V gene are SGDLS and YYNGEE.

Points on this clonotype: This may stem from a read error, because a much larger clone lies one nucleotide away. This rearrangement joins TRBV27 to TRBJ1-5, with D perhaps matching TRBD1 (5 bases). The CDR3 loop spans 13 amino acids. Per germline, CDR1 MNHEY and CDR2 SMNVEV (reference sequence). Here the CDR3 reads CANSFVGPQPQHF. As DNA, the CDR3 is TGTGCCAACAGTTTTGTGGGACCTCAGCCCCAGCATTTT.

This clonotype was observed at least ten times. The chain is built from TRBV7-2 and TRBJ2-3, with D possibly being TRBD1 or TRBD2 (5 bases each). Per germline, CDR1 SGHTA and CDR2 FQGNSA. V lost 4 bases and J lost 4, with 9 bases in between. The CDR3 consists of 13 residues. Here the CDR3 reads CASSSTAADTQYF. The CDR3 nucleotides read TGTGCCAGCAGCTCGACAGCGGCAGATACGCAGTATTTT.

This clonotype was counted many times. The rearrangement links TRBV6-2 or TRBV6-3 to TRBJ2-1; possibly TRBD1 or TRBD2 for D (5 bases each). Trimming took off 2 bases at V and 3 bases at J, with 8 bases between the two ends. This CDR3 contains 14 residues. Looked up from germline, CDR1 is MNHEY and CDR2 is SVGEGT. The CDR3 DNA follows: TGTGCCAGCAGTTACCGGGGCAACTACAATGAGCAGTTCTTC. Its protein product is CASSYRGNYNEQFF.

In its sample, this clonotype was seen many times. The V call is TRBV7-6, the J call TRBJ2-1; TRBD1 agrees at 8 bases. Germline-derived CDR1 and CDR2 are SGHVS and FNYEAQ. With 1 base clipped from V and 3 bases from J, the junction kept 11 bases outside the gene matches. This CDR3 has 18 residues. The CDR3 protein is CASSLEGRRGQGYNEQFF. The CDR3 coding sequence is TGTGCCAGCAGCTTAGAAGGGAGGAGAGGACAGGGCTACAATGAGCAGTTCTTC.

This clonotype showed up many times. The chain combines TRBV27 with TRBJ1-1, with unresolved D. V lost 2 bases, J lost 1 base, and 17 bases lay in between. Germline lookup yields CDR1 MNHEY and CDR2 SMNVEV (reference sequence). The CDR3 length is 17 residues. The CDR3 loop is CASSLLFPGLANTEAFF. CDR3 coding DNA: TGTGCCAGCAGTTTACTCTTCCCCGGGCTGGCGAACACTGAAGCTTTCTTT.

This clonotype occurred many times. This chain connects TRBV6-2 or TRBV6-3 to TRBJ1-6; D is unclear. The CDR3 runs to 11 residues. The V end lost 0 bases, the J end lost 14 bases, and 5 bases lay between the germline ends. Germline V gene sequence: CDR1 MNHEY, CDR2 SVGEGT. CDR3 sequence: CASSYSTSLHF. In DNA form, the CDR3 reads TGTGCCAGCAGTTACTCCACATCCCTCCACTTT.

The chain links TRBV12-3 or TRBV12-4 to TRBJ2-3; no clear D. Trimming stripped 6 bases from V and 0 bases from J, with 7 bases between. The CDR3 sequence is 13 residues long. As DNA, the CDR3 is TGTGCCAGCAGCCAGTGGAGCACAGATACGCAGTATTTT. It encodes CASSQWSTDTQYF.

This sequence joins TRBV9 and TRBJ2-3, with a tentative D call TRBD2 (7 bases). CDR3 length: 17 residues. Germline loops: CDR1 SGDLS, CDR2 YYNGEE. The V gene lost 5 bases and the J gene lost 5 bases, with 24 bases spanning the gap. In nucleotides, the CDR3 is TGTGCCAGCAGTACAGATCCGGGAGGAGGGGGAAGAGATACGCAGTATTTT. It yields the protein CASSTDPGGGGRDTQYF.

This chain joins TRBV5-1 and TRBJ2-1; 10 bases map to TRBD1. V shed 3 bases, J shed 4 bases, and the junction held 4 bases outside the gene matches. The CDR3 totals 15 residues. Germline V lookup: CDR1 SGHRS, CDR2 YFSETQ. CDR3 nucleotides: TGCGCCAGCAGCTCACGGGACAGGGGTTACAATGAGCAGTTCTTC. Encoded protein: CASSSRDRGYNEQFF.

This clonotype was counted between two and nine times. The J gene is TRBJ2-4, the V gene TRBV4-1; TRBD1 is a possible D gene (6 bases). With 4 bases removed from V and 0 bases from J, the gap between germline ends came to 10 bases. The CDR3 extends over 15 amino acids. Looked up from germline, CDR1 is MGHRA and CDR2 is YSYEKL. CDR3 region: CASSRWTAAKNIQYF. CDR3 DNA: TGCGCCAGCAGCCGCTGGACAGCAGCCAAAAACATTCAGTACTTC.

The table lists this clonotype with many counts. The chain uses TRBV20-1 and TRBJ1-2, with D possibly being TRBD1 (5 bases). Per the germline V gene, CDR1 is DFQATT and CDR2 is SNEGSKA (reference sequence). V dropped 6 bases and J dropped 10 bases, with 15 bases sitting between them. The CDR3 extends over 11 amino acids. Here the CDR3 DNA reads TGCAGTGCCAGCAGGGCGGACGTCTACACCTTC. The encoded protein is CSASRADVYTF.

This clonotype was observed a handful of times. The chain links TRBV12-3 or TRBV12-4 to TRBJ2-3; no reliable D call. This CDR3 has 13 amino acids. V dropped 6 bases and J dropped 2 bases, with 9 bases sitting between them. The CDR3 here is CASSIPFTDTQYF. DNA of the CDR3: TGTGCCAGCAGCATTCCCTTCACAGATACGCAGTATTTT.

This clonotype was counted a few times. The V call is TRBV11-2, the J call TRBJ2-1; 11 bases align to TRBD1. From germline, CDR1 is SGHAT and CDR2 FQNNGV. This CDR3 is 16 amino acids long. V shed 4 bases and J 9 bases; nucleotides not matched to a gene: 11. The CDR3 protein is CASSSAPGQGAGEQFF. The CDR3 nucleotides are TGTGCCAGCAGCTCGGCCCCAGGACAGGGGGCAGGTGAGCAGTTCTTC.

With regard to this clonotype: A much larger clonotype is one base distant, so this may be a read error. The V call is TRBV28, the J call TRBJ2-7, with D tentatively TRBD1 or TRBD2 (5 bases each). Per the germline V gene, CDR1 is MDHEN and CDR2 is SYDVKM. The CDR3 has 12 residues. The CDR3 sequence: CARSSRGHEQYF. The CDR3, as DNA: TGTGCCCGCAGTTCTAGGGGACACGAGCAGTACTTC.